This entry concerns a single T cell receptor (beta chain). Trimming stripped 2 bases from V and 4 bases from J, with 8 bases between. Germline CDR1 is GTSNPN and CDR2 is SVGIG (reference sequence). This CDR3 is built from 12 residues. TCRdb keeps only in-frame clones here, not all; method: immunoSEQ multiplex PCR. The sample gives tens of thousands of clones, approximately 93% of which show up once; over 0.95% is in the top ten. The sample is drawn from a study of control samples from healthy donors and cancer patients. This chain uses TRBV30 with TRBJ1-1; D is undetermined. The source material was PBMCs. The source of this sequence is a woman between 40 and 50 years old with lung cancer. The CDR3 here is CAWSLTGTEAFF. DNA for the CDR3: TGTGCCTGGAGTTTAACGGGCACTGAAGCTTTCTTT.